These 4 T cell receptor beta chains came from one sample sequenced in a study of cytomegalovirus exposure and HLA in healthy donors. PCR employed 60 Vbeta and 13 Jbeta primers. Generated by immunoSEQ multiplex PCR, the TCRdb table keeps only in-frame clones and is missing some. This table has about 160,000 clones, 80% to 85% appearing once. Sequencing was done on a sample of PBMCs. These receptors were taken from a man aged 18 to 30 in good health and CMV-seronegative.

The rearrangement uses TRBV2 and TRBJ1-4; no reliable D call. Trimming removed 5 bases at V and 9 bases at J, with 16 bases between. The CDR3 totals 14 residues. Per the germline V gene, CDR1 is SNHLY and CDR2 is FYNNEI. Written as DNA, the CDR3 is TGTGCCAGCAGTCTGCTGCCTCAAGAGAAAAAACTGTTTTTT. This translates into CASSLLPQEKKLFF.

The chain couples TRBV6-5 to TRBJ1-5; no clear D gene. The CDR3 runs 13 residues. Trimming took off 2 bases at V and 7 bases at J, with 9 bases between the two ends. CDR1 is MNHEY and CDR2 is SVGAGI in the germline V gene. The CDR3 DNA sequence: TGTGCCAGCAGTTACCAGGCTGGACAGCCCCAGCATTTT. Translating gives CASSYQAGQPQHF.

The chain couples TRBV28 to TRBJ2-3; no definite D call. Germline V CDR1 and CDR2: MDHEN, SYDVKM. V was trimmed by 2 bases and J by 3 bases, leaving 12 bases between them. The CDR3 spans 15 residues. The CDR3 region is CASSLPTVRTDTQYF. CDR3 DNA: TGTGCCAGCAGTTTACCTACAGTAAGGACAGATACGCAGTATTTT.

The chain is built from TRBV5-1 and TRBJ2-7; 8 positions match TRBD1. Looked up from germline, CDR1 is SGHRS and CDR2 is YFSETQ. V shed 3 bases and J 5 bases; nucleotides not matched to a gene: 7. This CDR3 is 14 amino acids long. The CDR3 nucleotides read TGCGCCAGCAGCTCGCGGACAGGGAACGACGAGCAGTACTTC. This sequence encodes CASSSRTGNDEQYF. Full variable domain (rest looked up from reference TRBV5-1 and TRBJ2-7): KAGVTQTPRYLIKTRGQQVTLSCSPISGHRSVSWYQQTPGQGLQFLFEYFSETQRNKGNFPGRFSGRQFSNSRSEMNVSTLELGDSALYLCASSSRTGNDEQYFGPGTRLTVT.